This T cell receptor (beta chain) was profiled in a study of T-cell memory formation after mild COVID-19. The wider study: Largely, the TCR clusters proved donor specific.

The CDR3 has 15 amino acids. The ends were cut back, 2 bases at V and 4 bases at J, with 15 bases in the middle. Germline V gene lookup returns CDR1 SGHDT and CDR2 YYEEEE. From 5'RACE with constant-segment primers came TCR alpha and TCR beta cDNA libraries that carried sample barcodes and UMIs. TCRdb reanalysed the 5' RACE reads using MiXCR and keeps one entry per CDR3 protein. The table records about 270,000 distinct CDR3 sequences, 16% of them present only once. This clonotype was counted a few times. Antigen unknown. Notes on the study in general: A second wave of clones peaked on day 37, and their SARS-CoV-2 specificity went unconfirmed. A balance of CD4 and CD8 characterized clones contracting day 15 to 85, whereas later expanders leaned CD4+.

The chain is built from TRBV5-6 and TRBJ1-1; D unresolved. Source material: PBMCs or a T cell subset sorted from them (not recorded which). This receptor was taken from a young man who had mild COVID-19 (a few samples of this study predate the infection). Cell type and time point are not known. The CDR3 is CASSFQSQVATEAFF. CDR3 coding DNA: TGTGCCAGCAGCTTCCAATCCCAGGTGGCCACTGAAGCTTTCTTT.